This T cell receptor beta chain was captured in a study of CD8 T cells in ankylosing spondylitis. Notes on the study in general: Disease-linked clones, CD8+, were relatively rare in peripheral blood.

At least ten counts were recorded for this clonotype. Its specificity is unknown. Quantitative barcoded 5'-RACE was used to prepare TCR beta libraries. MiXCR, applied by TCRdb to the 5' RACE reads, yields one record per CDR3 protein. The table has 80,000 to 100,000 distinct CDR3 sequences, roughly 8% seen once. Germline values: CDR1 SNHLY, CDR2 FYNNEI. The CDR3 contains 14 residues. Trimming shortened V by 8 bases and J by 4 bases, and 16 bases separated the two germline ends. This clonotype originated in a male donor with ankylosing spondylitis or in good health (not recorded which). The chain has TRBV2 and TRBJ2-3, with a possible D match to TRBD1 (6 bases). Input material: blood, either unsorted or a sorted T cell fraction (not recorded which). The CDR3 loop reads CASLQGVGADTQYF. DNA of the CDR3: TGTGCCAGCTTACAGGGTGTGGGCGCAGATACGCAGTATTTT.